This T cell receptor beta chain was observed in a study of cytomegalovirus exposure and HLA in healthy donors. Concerning this clone: Its antigen is currently unknown.

The germline V gene has CDR1 SGHTA and CDR2 FQGNSA. The CDR3 totals 16 residues. V dropped 4 bases and J dropped 9; count of bases not matched to a gene: 9. Only in-frame clones appear in the TCRdb table, and some are missing; sequencing was by immunoSEQ multiplex PCR. In the table there are more than 95,000 clones, about 91% of which are singletons. Study-wide results and limits: The tendency of first-cohort TCR clusters to co-occur in the 110 or so validation repertoires emerged from a later analysis. Reported results showed that the classifier diagnosed cytomegalovirus status with high specificity and sensitivity.

The chain couples TRBV7-2 to TRBJ2-1, with TRBD2 identical over 13 bases. Sequencing was carried out using PBMCs. The clonotype was recovered from a man aged 18 to 30 in good health and CMV-seronegative. The CDR3 here is CASSSSGGLAGSEQFF. In nucleotides, the CDR3 is TGTGCCAGCAGCTCCTCGGGGGGACTAGCGGGATCTGAGCAGTTCTTC.